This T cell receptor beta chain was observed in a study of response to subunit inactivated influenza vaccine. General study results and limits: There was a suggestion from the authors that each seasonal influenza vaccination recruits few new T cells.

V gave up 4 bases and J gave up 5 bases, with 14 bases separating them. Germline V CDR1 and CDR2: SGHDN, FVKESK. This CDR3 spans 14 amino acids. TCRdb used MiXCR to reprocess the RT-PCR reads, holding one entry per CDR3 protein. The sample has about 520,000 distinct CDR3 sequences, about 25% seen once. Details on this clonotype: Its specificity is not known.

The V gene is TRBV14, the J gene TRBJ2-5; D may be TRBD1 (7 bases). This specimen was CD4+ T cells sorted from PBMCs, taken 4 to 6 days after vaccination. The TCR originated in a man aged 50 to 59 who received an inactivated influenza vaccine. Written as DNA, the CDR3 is TGTGCCAGCAGCCGGGAGACAGGGAGGGAGACCCAGTACTTC. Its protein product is CASSRETGRETQYF. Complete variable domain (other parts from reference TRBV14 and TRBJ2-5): EAGVTQFPSHSVIEKGQTVTLRCDPISGHDNLYWYRRVMGKEIKFLLHFVKESKQDESGMPNNRFLAERTGGTYSTLKVQPAELEDSGVYFCASSRETGRETQYFGPGTRLLVL.